What follows are 23 T cell receptor beta chains derived from one specimen sequenced in a study of blood T cell repertoires in COVID-19. The protocol was immunoSEQ multiplex PCR, while the TCRdb copy is restricted to in-frame clones and leaves out a portion. The repertoire includes 85,000 to 130,000 clones, over 65% of them detected once, and roughly 6.2% sits in the top ten. Input material: peripheral blood. Source of these receptors: a man aged 80 or over with COVID-19, enrolled during active disease.

The chain is built from TRBV12-3 or TRBV12-4 and TRBJ2-3; a possible D gene is TRBD1 (5 bases). Trimming cost V 6 bases and J 4 bases, with 11 bases left between them. This CDR3 has 13 residues. This chain's CDR3 is CASSPQTADTQYF. CDR3 sequence (DNA): TGTGCCAGCAGCCCTCAGACAGCAGATACGCAGTATTTT.

V and J are TRBV4-3 and TRBJ2-4; TRBD2 might be the D (6 bases). The CDR3 consists of 13 residues. Trimming stripped 5 bases from V and 5 bases from J, with 10 bases between. CDR1 and CDR2 (germline): LGHNA, YSLEER. CDR3 bases: TGCGCCAGCAGCAGCGGAGGGGAAAACATTCAGTACTTC. This codes for CASSSGGENIQYF.

The rearrangement links TRBV2 to TRBJ2-1; 7 bases agree with TRBD1. Germline CDR1 and CDR2: SNHLY and FYNNEI. Trimming took 6 bases from V and 5 from J; bases not matched to a gene: 16. The CDR3 sequence is 17 residues long. Here the CDR3 reads CASRVGGRQGSDNEQFF. CDR3 in DNA: TGTGCCAGCAGGGTGGGCGGAAGACAGGGTTCGGACAATGAGCAGTTCTTC.

This chain joins TRBV9 and TRBJ2-3; 7 bases agree with TRBD2. The CDR3 has 16 residues. CDR1 is SGDLS and CDR2 is YYNGEE in the germline V gene. V was pared by 0 bases and J by 2 bases, with 6 bases of the junction left unmatched. As DNA, the CDR3 is TGTGCCAGCAGCGTAGGGCTAGCGGAGACCACAGATACGCAGTATTTT. Residues: CASSVGLAETTDTQYF.

This chain joins TRBV6-1 and TRBJ2-5; D perhaps matches TRBD1 (6 bases). The V end lost 2 bases, the J end lost 5 bases, and 18 bases lay between the germline ends. The length of the CDR3 is 16 residues. Germline V gene data show CDR1 as MNHNS and CDR2 as SASEGT. The CDR3 spells CASSERSQGSGETQYF. The CDR3 nucleotides are TGTGCCAGCAGTGAAAGGAGCCAGGGGTCTGGGGAGACCCAGTACTTC.

The rearrangement uses TRBV7-2 and TRBJ2-1; maybe TRBD1 (6 bases). There are 14 residues in the CDR3. The V gene lost 5 bases and the J gene lost 4 bases, with 12 bases spanning the gap. Germline V gene data show CDR1 as SGHTA and CDR2 as FQGNSA. CDR3 nucleotides: TGTGCCAGCAGCCCCCATACAGGGTACAATGAGCAGTTCTTC. It encodes CASSPHTGYNEQFF.

This clone appeared a few times. The gene calls are TRBV5-6 and TRBJ2-3; TRBD1 matches at 7 bases. The CDR3 totals 18 residues. Per the germline V gene, CDR1 is SGHDT and CDR2 is YYEEEE. The J segment lost 3 bases and the V segment lost 3 bases, leaving 16 bases of the junction unmatched. The DNA for the CDR3 is TGTGCCAGCAGCTCGGACCGACAGGGAAAGGTTAAGACAGATACGCAGTATTTT. Translated, it gives CASSSDRQGKVKTDTQYF.

This clone was observed a handful of times. The chain uses TRBV4-3 and TRBJ2-1; D unresolved. With 2 bases removed from V and 4 bases from J, the gap between germline ends came to 6 bases. Germline V gene lookup returns CDR1 LGHNA and CDR2 YSLEER. CDR3 length: 13 residues. DNA for the CDR3: TGCGCCAGCAGCCAAATGGCTTACAATGAGCAGTTCTTC. This encodes CASSQMAYNEQFF.

V is TRBV28 and J is TRBJ2-3; TRBD2 matches 9 bases. The CDR3 is 15 residues long. The germline V gene has CDR1 MDHEN and CDR2 SYDVKM. J gave up 2 bases and V 5 bases, and 5 bases lay outside the gene matches. CDR3 amino acids: CASSQGLASTDTQYF. The CDR3 coding sequence is TGTGCCAGCAGTCAAGGACTAGCGTCCACAGATACGCAGTATTTT.

This chain links TRBV28 with TRBJ2-1; possibly TRBD2 for D (6 bases). This CDR3 spans 13 amino acids. Germline assignment: CDR1 MDHEN and CDR2 SYDVKM. V was cut by 3 bases and J by 10 bases, with 13 bases left in between. The CDR3 DNA is TGTGCCAGCAGTTTTCCGGGACTCCACGAGCAGTTCTTC. Amino acids: CASSFPGLHEQFF.

The rearrangement uses TRBV10-3 and TRBJ1-5; D gene ambiguous. The germline V gene has CDR1 ENHRY and CDR2 SYGVKD. Trimming pared 4 bases from V and 7 bases from J, leaving 17 bases between. The CDR3 contains 15 residues. CDR3 residues: CAISGLGSLGQPQHF. The DNA for the CDR3 is TGTGCCATCAGTGGTTTAGGGAGCCTGGGCCAGCCCCAGCATTTT.

This clone was found a few times. The V and J genes are TRBV18 and TRBJ1-4; D call uncertain. CDR3 size: 14 residues. CDR1 is KGHSH, CDR2 LQKENI, per germline. Trimming took 2 bases from V and 4 from J, leaving 8 bases between them. The CDR3 loop reads CASSPGPNNEKLFF. CDR3 nucleotide sequence: TGTGCCAGCTCACCAGGCCCGAATAATGAAAAACTGTTTTTT. The full variable domain, in which reference TRBV18 and TRBJ1-4 provide the parts outside the CDR3, is NAGVMQNPRHLVRRRGQEARLRCSPMKGHSHVYWYRQLPEEGLKFMVYLQKENIIDESGMPKERFSAEFPKEGPSILRIQQVVRGDSAAYFCASSPGPNNEKLFFGSGTQLSVL.

This rearrangement joins TRBV29-1 to TRBJ1-5, with D possibly matching TRBD1 (5 bases). V gave up 5 bases and J gave up 4 bases, with 18 bases separating them. The CDR3 spans 15 residues. Germline assignment: CDR1 SQVTM and CDR2 ANQGSEA. The CDR3 bases are TGCAGCGTTTTGATGGGGGGTTCAGGAAATCAGCCCCAGCATTTT. Protein sequence: CSVLMGGSGNQPQHF.

The chain joins TRBV28 to TRBJ1-2; 7 bases map to TRBD1. V shed 4 bases, J shed 2 bases, and the junction held 1 base outside the gene matches. This CDR3 contains 13 residues. Germline CDR1 MDHEN, CDR2 SYDVKM. CDR3 loop: CASSSGQNYGYTF. The DNA for the CDR3 is TGTGCCAGCAGTTCGGGACAGAACTATGGCTACACCTTC.

The chain links TRBV10-3 to TRBJ1-2, with 10 bases fitting TRBD1. CDR1 and CDR2 from the germline V gene are ENHRY and SYGVKD. The J segment lost 2 bases and the V segment lost 0 bases, leaving 0 bases of the junction unmatched. The CDR3 is 15 amino acids. The CDR3 DNA is TGTGCCATCAGTGAGTCGGACAGGGGGAACTATGGCTACACCTTC. This codes for CAISESDRGNYGYTF.

This sequence joins TRBV6-5 and TRBJ1-2, with 7 bases matching TRBD1. CDR1 and CDR2 (germline): MNHEY, SVGAGI. The CDR3 is made up of 13 amino acids. With V trimmed by 5 bases and J by 4 bases, 4 bases remained unmatched. Here the CDR3 DNA reads TGTGCCAGCAGTCTACAGGGGAGCTATGGCTACACCTTC. Amino acid sequence: CASSLQGSYGYTF.

A few counts support this clone. The gene calls are TRBV7-9 and TRBJ1-2; D not certain. Germline CDR1 SEHNR, CDR2 FQNEAQ (reference sequence). The V end was cut by 0 bases, the J end by 8 bases, with 7 bases between. This CDR3 comprises 12 residues. The CDR3 DNA is TGTGCCAGCAGCTTAGCCGCCGGGGGCTACACCTTC. This gives the protein CASSLAAGGYTF.

In this sample, this clone turned up once. The chain employs TRBV19 and TRBJ2-1; D uncertain. Germline CDR1 is LNHDA and CDR2 is SQIVND (reference sequence). V shed 1 base and J shed 6 bases, with 16 bases lying between them. This CDR3 contains 16 residues. The CDR3 nucleotides are TGTGCCAGTAGTATAGTGCCGTTGACCGGGTTCAATGAGCAGTTCTTC. It is translated as CASSIVPLTGFNEQFF.

The V and J genes are TRBV28 and TRBJ1-5, with 8 positions matching TRBD1. J was trimmed by 0 bases and V by 4 bases; bases with no gene match: 2. Germline CDR1 reads MDHEN; CDR2 reads SYDVKM. The CDR3 has 15 amino acids. The CDR3 reads CASSWGQVSNQPQHF. The CDR3 DNA sequence: TGTGCCAGCAGTTGGGGACAGGTTAGCAATCAGCCCCAGCATTTT.

The chain uses TRBV18 and TRBJ2-3, with 9 bases matching TRBD1. The V and J ends lost 3 bases and 1 base, in that order; junction bases with no gene match: 2. The length of the CDR3 is 15 residues. Germline V gene data show CDR1 as KGHSH and CDR2 as LQKENI. The CDR3 nucleotides are TGTGCCAGCTCACCGCGGACAGGGGGCACAGATACGCAGTATTTT. Encoded protein: CASSPRTGGTDTQYF.

The gene calls are TRBV6-5 and TRBJ1-6; 7 bases align to TRBD1. Germline loops: CDR1 MNHEY, CDR2 SVGAGI. After removal of 2 bases from V and 7 bases from J, the junction contained 2 bases not matched to a gene. This CDR3 has 14 residues. The CDR3 region has the DNA TGTGCCAGCAGTTACCAGGGGGTAAATTCACCCCTCCACTTT. This sequence encodes CASSYQGVNSPLHF.

This clone was seen a single time. V usage is TRBV5-4 and J usage is TRBJ2-1; 7 nucleotides agree with TRBD2. With V trimmed by 3 bases and J by 0 bases, 3 bases remained unmatched. This CDR3 has 15 residues. The germline V gene encodes CDR1 SGHNT and CDR2 YYREEE (reference sequence). CDR3 sequence: CASSSGLDSYNEQFF. The CDR3 DNA is TGTGCCAGCAGCTCCGGACTAGACTCCTACAATGAGCAGTTCTTC.

CDR3 coding DNA: TGTGCCAGCAGCTCAACTAAGTCGGCGCTGTTCACAGATACGCAGTATTTT. This sequence encodes CASSSTKSALFTDTQYF. V and J are TRBV7-9 and TRBJ2-3; no reliable D call. Germline CDR1 SEHNR, CDR2 FQNEAQ (reference sequence). Trimming took off 4 bases at V and 2 bases at J, with 19 bases between the two ends. The CDR3 has 17 residues.